Following are 28 T cell receptor beta chains from one sample sequenced in a study of identical twins. TCRdb redid the calling of the 5' RACE reads with MiXCR, one entry per CDR3 protein. The data contain some 730,000 distinct CDR3 sequences, approximately 18% of them seen just once; the ten biggest clones take up less than 15%. The same specimen was also included in a second study, on T cells expressing NK-cell markers.

Sequenced material: PBMCs. Receptors originate from a woman between 18 and 30 years old in good health.

This clonotype was counted only a few times. The chain is built from TRBV15 and TRBJ2-7; D unclear. Germline CDR1 is LNHNV and CDR2 is YYDKDF (reference sequence). CDR3 size: 14 residues. Trimming took off 8 bases at V and 5 bases at J, with 19 bases between the two ends. As DNA, the CDR3 is TGTGCCACCCGACCTCAGACGGGTAGGCACGAGCAGTACTTC. Amino acid sequence: CATRPQTGRHEQYF.

In its sample, this clonotype was seen a few times. The rearrangement uses TRBV6-5 and TRBJ1-1; possible D gene TRBD1, 5 bases. Trimming took 0 bases from V and 7 from J, leaving 12 bases between them. The CDR3 extends over 14 amino acids. Germline loops: CDR1 MNHEY, CDR2 SVGAGI. Here the CDR3 reads CASSYSVRGNEAFF. CDR3 sequence (DNA): TGTGCCAGCAGTTACTCGGTACGGGGGAATGAAGCTTTCTTT.

This clonotype came up a few times. The V call is TRBV7-9, the J call TRBJ1-1, with 8 bases aligning to TRBD1. The CDR3 sequence is 16 residues long. Trimming took 5 bases from V and 5 from J; bases not matched to a gene: 13. The V gene's germline CDR1 is SEHNR and CDR2 FQNEAQ (reference sequence). The chain's CDR3 is CASSDSQDRVRTEAFF. In nucleotides, the CDR3 is TGTGCCAGCAGCGACAGCCAGGACAGGGTAAGGACTGAAGCTTTCTTT.

The chain carries TRBV5-1 and TRBJ1-1; 7 bases agree with TRBD1. The J segment lost 11 bases and the V segment lost 2 bases, leaving 6 bases of the junction unmatched. There are 12 residues in the CDR3. The germline V gene has CDR1 SGHRS and CDR2 YFSETQ. Written as DNA, the CDR3 is TGCGCCAGCAGCTTAGACAGGGTGGAGGCTTTCTTT. It specifies CASSLDRVEAFF. Together with reference TRBV5-1 and TRBJ1-1, the CDR3 gives the full variable domain: KAGVTQTPRYLIKTRGQQVTLSCSPISGHRSVSWYQQTPGQGLQFLFEYFSETQRNKGNFPGRFSGRQFSNSRSEMNVSTLELGDSALYLCASSLDRVEAFFGQGTRLTVV.

The CDR3 spells CASSLRRPRGRGAFF. CDR3 DNA: TGTGCCAGCAGCTTGCGCCGGCCTCGAGGTCGTGGGGCTTTCTTT. The chain joins TRBV5-6 to TRBJ1-1; unclear D gene. The CDR3 covers 15 residues. Germline V gives CDR1 SGHDT, CDR2 YYEEEE. The V end lost 1 base, the J end lost 11 bases, and 21 bases lay between the germline ends.

This clonotype was counted between two and nine times. The V call is TRBV7-2, the J call TRBJ1-4, with a possible D match to TRBD1 (6 bases). V lost 4 bases and J 7 bases, leaving 13 bases between the germline ends. Germline V gene lookup returns CDR1 SGHTA and CDR2 FQGNSA. The CDR3 is 14 residues long. The CDR3 reads CASSYPGVGEKLFF. The CDR3 region has the DNA TGTGCCAGCAGCTACCCAGGGGTCGGTGAAAAACTGTTTTTT.

This chain joins TRBV20-1 and TRBJ2-7; unclear D gene. The CDR3 extends over 12 amino acids. V was clipped by 3 bases and J by 7 bases, with 13 bases between them. Per germline, CDR1 DFQATT and CDR2 SNEGSKA (reference sequence). The CDR3: CSASGSSWEQYF. DNA for the CDR3: TGCAGTGCTAGCGGGTCGTCCTGGGAGCAGTACTTC.

The J gene is TRBJ1-2, the V gene TRBV6-2 or TRBV6-3, with D maybe TRBD1 (5 bases). This CDR3 comprises 14 residues. Germline CDR1 reads MNHEY; CDR2 reads SVGEGT. Between the trimmed V and J ends, which lost 6 bases and 4 bases, there was a span of 15 bases. The CDR3 sequence: CASRFTRETYGYTF. The CDR3 DNA reads as TGTGCCAGCAGATTCACCAGGGAAACCTATGGCTACACCTTC.

The sample holds a few counts of this clonotype. The rearrangement links TRBV6-1 to TRBJ2-5; no reliable D call. CDR1 MNHNS and CDR2 SASEGT come from the germline V gene. The CDR3 has 14 residues. Trimming left V 5 bases short and J 7 bases short, with 17 bases between. CDR3 in DNA: TGTGCCAGCAGTACCCCCGGGCCCACCACGACCCAGTACTTC. It codes for CASSTPGPTTTQYF.

A few counts support this clonotype. This rearrangement joins TRBV7-9 to TRBJ2-6; a possible D gene is TRBD1 (5 bases). Trimming pared 5 bases from V and 1 base from J, leaving 12 bases between. Germline V gene data show CDR1 as SEHNR and CDR2 as FQNEAQ (reference sequence). The CDR3 loop spans 16 amino acids. The CDR3 sequence is CASSLPPGSGANVLTF. The DNA for the CDR3 is TGTGCCAGCAGCCTCCCCCCAGGGTCTGGGGCCAACGTCCTGACTTTC. Full variable domain (missing parts from reference TRBV7-9 and TRBJ2-6): DTGVSQNPRHKITKRGQNVTFRCDPISEHNRLYWYRQTLGQGPEFLTYFQNEAQLEKSRLLSDRFSAERPKGSFSTLEIQRTEQGDSAMYLCASSLPPGSGANVLTFGAGSRLTVL.

This clonotype showed up many times. This chain joins TRBV25-1 and TRBJ1-2; D call uncertain. Deletions cut 4 bases from V and 4 bases from J, with 16 bases between. Germline CDR1 reads MGHDK; CDR2 reads SYGVNS. The CDR3 spans 15 residues. DNA for the CDR3: TGTGCCAGCAGTGGACGAAAGGACGGACTCTATGGCTACACCTTC. This encodes CASSGRKDGLYGYTF.

The chain uses TRBV12-3 or TRBV12-4 and TRBJ2-7; the match to TRBD1 covers 7 bases. The CDR3 runs to 15 residues. J gave up 0 bases and V 3 bases, and 5 bases lay outside the gene matches. The CDR3 loop reads CASSFIGTASYEQYF. The DNA of the CDR3 is TGTGCCAGCAGTTTTATCGGGACAGCCTCCTACGAGCAGTACTTC.

This clonotype was seen a handful of times. The chain couples TRBV5-1 to TRBJ1-1; D not resolved. CDR1 and CDR2 (germline): SGHRS, YFSETQ. The CDR3 is made up of 13 amino acids. Between the trimmed V and J ends, which lost 5 bases and 3 bases, there was a span of 11 bases. The CDR3 protein is CASSPRDDTEAFF. The CDR3 DNA follows: TGCGCCAGCAGTCCAAGGGATGACACTGAAGCTTTCTTT.

V is TRBV20-1 and J is TRBJ2-5; D might be TRBD1 or TRBD2, each matching 6 bases. The CDR3 extends over 12 amino acids. Germline loops: CDR1 DFQATT, CDR2 SNEGSKA (reference sequence). V dropped 6 bases and J dropped 5 bases, with 13 bases sitting between them. In nucleotides, the CDR3 is TGCAGTGCCGGGGGCAGGGGCGAGACCCAGTACTTC. Residues: CSAGGRGETQYF.

This clonotype was counted only a few times. This chain joins TRBV12-3 or TRBV12-4 and TRBJ2-7, with a weak D call TRBD1 (6 bases). V lost 6 bases and J lost 2, with 14 bases in between. This CDR3 is 14 amino acids long. The DNA for the CDR3 is TGTGCCAGCAGCCCCCGGACAGTTGCCTACGAGCAGTACTTC. It codes for CASSPRTVAYEQYF.

This clonotype was detected a few times. The chain joins TRBV20-1 to TRBJ1-1; TRBD1 matches 7 bases. The CDR3 length is 14 residues. Germline V CDR1 and CDR2: DFQATT, SNEGSKA (reference sequence). After removal of 4 bases from V and 1 base from J, the junction contained 6 bases not matched to a gene. The CDR3 loop is CSAKRHRGNTEAFF. The CDR3 bases are TGCAGTGCTAAAAGACACAGGGGGAACACTGAAGCTTTCTTT.

In this sample, this clonotype turned up a few times. The rearrangement joins TRBV6-6 to TRBJ2-7; D gene ambiguous. This CDR3 is built from 11 residues. Looked up from germline, CDR1 is MNHNY and CDR2 is SVGAGI (reference sequence). Trimming removed 6 bases at V and 5 bases at J, with 8 bases between. The CDR3 loop reads CASRFADEQYF. DNA for the CDR3: TGTGCCAGCAGGTTCGCGGACGAGCAGTACTTC.

V usage is TRBV12-3 or TRBV12-4 and J usage is TRBJ2-2; no clear D gene. Trimming stripped 11 bases from V and 2 bases from J, with 12 bases between. CDR3 size: 13 residues. The CDR3 nucleotides are TGTGCCGGCTCGAAGCGAAACACCGGGGAGCTGTTTTTT. It specifies CAGSKRNTGELFF.

Ten or more counts support this clonotype. The rearrangement links TRBV12-3 or TRBV12-4 to TRBJ2-1, with D maybe TRBD2 (6 bases). CDR3 length equals 14 residues. V lost 6 bases and J 3 bases, leaving 12 bases between the germline ends. CDR3 loop: CASSGIAVYNEQFF. CDR3 DNA: TGTGCCAGCAGCGGTATAGCGGTCTACAATGAGCAGTTCTTC.

This rearrangement joins TRBV10-3 to TRBJ1-1; a weak D match, TRBD1 (5 bases). The CDR3 consists of 13 residues. CDR1 and CDR2 (germline): ENHRY, SYGVKD. V was shortened by 6 bases and J by 1 base, with 9 bases between the two germline ends. The CDR3 nucleotides read TGTGCCATCAGGCGGGACGAGAACACTGAAGCTTTCTTT. As protein: CAIRRDENTEAFF.

This clonotype was found a few times. The chain is built from TRBV7-2 and TRBJ2-5; D is undetermined. The germline V and J ends were trimmed by 0 bases and 3 bases, with 8 bases remaining between them. The CDR3 has 14 residues. Per the germline V gene, CDR1 is SGHTA and CDR2 is FQGNSA. The CDR3 nucleotides are TGTGCCAGCAGCTTAGCTAGCAGAAAAGAGACCCAGTACTTC. As protein: CASSLASRKETQYF.

This clonotype turned up a few times. The rearrangement uses TRBV7-9 and TRBJ2-5, with 10 bases aligning to TRBD1. J lost 3 bases, V lost 4 bases, and 5 bases had no gene match. The CDR3 length is 15 residues. CDR1 and CDR2 from the germline V gene are SEHNR and FQNEAQ (reference sequence). DNA for the CDR3: TGTGCCAGCAGCTCGACAGGGGGCGGGAAAGAGACCCAGTACTTC. This gives the protein CASSSTGGGKETQYF.

This clonotype was seen a few times. The chain has TRBV7-3 and TRBJ2-5; 7 bases line up with TRBD2. The V and J ends lost 5 bases and 5 bases, in that order; junction bases with no gene match: 11. This CDR3 region has 15 residues. Germline V gene lookup returns CDR1 SGHTA and CDR2 FQGTGA. In nucleotides, the CDR3 is TGTGCCAGCAGCCCCCAGCCGACTAGCAGGGAGACCCAGTACTTC. It yields the protein CASSPQPTSRETQYF.

V is TRBV3-1 and J is TRBJ2-5, with D possibly matching TRBD2 (5 bases). The CDR3 totals 15 residues. The germline gives CDR1 LGHDT, CDR2 YNNKEL (reference sequence). V gave up 2 bases and J gave up 4 bases, with 14 bases separating them. CDR3 amino acids: CASSQFRTGGETQYF. The CDR3 region has the DNA TGTGCCAGCAGCCAATTCAGGACTGGAGGAGAGACCCAGTACTTC.

This clonotype was seen only a few times. The CDR3 sequence: CASSQVDRGNGYTF. CDR3 DNA: TGCGCCAGCAGCCAAGTGGACAGGGGGAATGGCTACACCTTC. This sequence joins TRBV4-1 and TRBJ1-2, with 10 bases identical to TRBD1. V lost 1 base to trimming and J lost 6 bases; unmatched junction nucleotides: 2. The CDR3 consists of 14 residues. The germline V gene encodes CDR1 MGHRA and CDR2 YSYEKL.

The chain recombines TRBV5-6 with TRBJ1-2; D is ambiguous. Trimming pared 0 bases from V and 8 bases from J, leaving 8 bases between. The CDR3 contains 12 residues. Germline V gene lookup returns CDR1 SGHDT and CDR2 YYEEEE. The CDR3 sequence is CASSLANGGYTF. CDR3 in DNA: TGTGCCAGCAGCTTGGCCAACGGGGGCTACACCTTC.

CDR3 nucleotides: TGTGCCAGCGGCGTGGGCCGAGCGGAGCAGTTCTTC. Translation gives CASGVGRAEQFF. The chain combines TRBV6-2 or TRBV6-3 with TRBJ2-1; no definite D call. Trimming took off 8 bases at V and 10 bases at J, with 15 bases between the two ends. Germline CDR1 MNHEY, CDR2 SVGEGT. The CDR3 is made up of 12 amino acids.

This chain links TRBV4-3 with TRBJ2-2; TRBD2 matches at 7 bases. The CDR3 has 15 residues. Germline V gene lookup returns CDR1 LGHNA and CDR2 YSLEER. The V segment lost 0 bases and the J segment 6 bases; nucleotides outside the gene matches: 4. The CDR3 sequence: CASSQDWGGAGELFF. DNA of the CDR3: TGCGCCAGCAGCCAAGATTGGGGGGGAGCCGGGGAGCTGTTTTTT.